This TCR beta chain was identified during a study of blood T cell repertoires in COVID-19 (TCRdb year 2020). Describing the broader study: Collaborator samples came from the United States, Italy and Spain and covered acute and convalescent phases of COVID-19. A freely available public database, intended as a resource for researchers studying the immune response to SARS-CoV-2, is where the repertoires were released. The dataset comprised deeply sampled blood TCRbeta repertoires from subjects exposed to, actively infected with, or recovered from COVID-19. Samples came from the ongoing ImmuneRACE study (first 160 participants) plus 1,254 subjects from 6 global collaborators. Sample metadata almost always included a de-identified subject ID, COVID-19 status, age in years and sex. Where available, HLA class I and class II types were taken from metadata supplied by the sample provider and were not determined by assay-based typing. The prospective study material was composed of cDNA or gDNA derived from T cells, B-cell-depleted T cells, or PBMCs.

Enrolling through a virtual design, the prospective study's participants ranged in age from roughly 18 to 89 years and lived across about two dozen United States geographic areas. Cohort assignment in the prospective study relied on participant-reported clinical history from a screening survey and a study questionnaire. For ImmuneRACE Cohort 3, a participant was defined as recovered based on two consecutive negative NP/OP PCR tests, clearance by a healthcare professional, or resolution of symptoms. Mobile phlebotomists in the prospective study collected whole blood, serum and a nasopharyngeal or oropharyngeal swab from every participant. Prospective study participants could optionally give additional blood draws and questionnaires over an approximately two-month period. Before DNA extraction, blood samples from the prospective study were shipped at room temperature or frozen. For CDR1 and CDR2, the germline V gene (reference sequence) lists MNHEY and SMNVEV. The CDR3 spans 15 residues, from the cysteine through the phenylalanine. Only the CDR3 region is kept as DNA, spanning 45 bases read in frame from base 1. For this chain, trimming is 5 bases at the V end and 11 bases at the J end, and the number of junction bases without a gene match is 15.

With regard to this clone: The antigen it binds to is not known. No qualities accompany the bases; no much larger clone lies one base away.

The immunoSEQ Assay, a bias-controlled multiplex PCR, was used to amplify TCRbeta CDR3 regions from genomic DNA. The authors' analysis ran thus. The number of nucleated cells in each sample was estimated by amplification of reference gene primers within the assay. To quantify the absolute abundance of each unique TCRbeta CDR3 rearrangement, sequence reads were collapsed and filtered. For each sample, productive Simpson clonality was calculated as the square root of Simpson's diversity index over productive rearrangements. Held by TCRdb, this immuneACCESS table contains in-frame sequences only and omits some clones. Under half of the omission traces to an unresolved V gene where checked; the cause of the rest is unknown. V, J and clone size were drawn from that table, and D and trimming were deduced from the DNA. This sample gives about 200,000 clones in total; 89% of them show up just once. Roughly 8.8% of the sample is held by the ten biggest clonotypes.

General findings and caveats noted by the study authors: Clinical and demographic metadata were provided uncurated, with the amount varying by source and participant.

The chain links TRBV27 with TRBJ1-1, and TRBD1 aligns with 9 junction nucleotides. The sample was PBMCs or T cells enriched from blood (not recorded which). The origin of this receptor is a woman in her late teens or twenties who had recovered from COVID-19. Read as DNA, the sequence is TGTGCCAGCAGTCCCCGGGGCGGGACAGGGAGAGGGGCTTTCTTT. Its translation reads: CASSPRGGTGRGAFF.